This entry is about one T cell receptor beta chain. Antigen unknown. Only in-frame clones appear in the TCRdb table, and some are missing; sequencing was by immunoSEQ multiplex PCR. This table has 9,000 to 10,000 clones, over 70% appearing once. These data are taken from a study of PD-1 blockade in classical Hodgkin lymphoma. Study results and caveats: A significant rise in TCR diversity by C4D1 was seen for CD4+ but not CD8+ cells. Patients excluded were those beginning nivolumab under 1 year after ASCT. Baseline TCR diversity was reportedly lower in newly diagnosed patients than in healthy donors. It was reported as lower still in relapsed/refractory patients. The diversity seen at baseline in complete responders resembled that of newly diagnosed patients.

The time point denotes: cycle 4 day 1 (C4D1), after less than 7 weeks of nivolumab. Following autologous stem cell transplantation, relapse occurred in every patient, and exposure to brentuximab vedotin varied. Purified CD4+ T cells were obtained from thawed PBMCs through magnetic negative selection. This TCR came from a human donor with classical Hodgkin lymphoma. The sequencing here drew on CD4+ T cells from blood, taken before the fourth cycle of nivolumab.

DNA for the CDR3: TGTGCCAGCACCGGACAGGGAATTGAAGCTTTCTTT. Encoded protein: CASTGQGIEAFF. This chain connects TRBV11-1 to TRBJ1-1, with 8 bases matching TRBD1. The CDR3 has 12 residues. The germline V gene encodes CDR1 SGHAT and CDR2 FQDESV (reference sequence). The trim removed 7 bases at V and 7 bases at J, leaving 5 bases unmatched.